This T cell receptor (beta chain) was identified in a study of blood T cell repertoires in COVID-19. Authors' methods: Reference gene primer amplification yielded estimated nucleated cell counts. The assay was immunoSEQ multiplex PCR, and TCRdb's table has in-frame clones only and misses some. Clonal size and the V and J genes are those of that table, whereas D and trimming came from the DNA. Among about 170,000 clones listed, around 79% were seen once. Participants spanned ages roughly 18 to 95 years and resided in roughly 22 US areas. Researchers sorted participants into cohorts using their self-reported clinical history. Germline CDR1 reads SNHLY; CDR2 reads FYNNEI. Trimming left V 5 bases short and J 4 bases short, with 12 bases between. This CDR3 contains 14 residues.

This receptor was taken from a woman aged 70-85 years in a cohort exposed to, infected with or recovered from COVID-19 (not recorded which). The specimen sequenced was PBMCs or T cells enriched from blood (not recorded which). The chain joins TRBV2 to TRBJ1-5; possible D gene TRBD1, 5 bases. The DNA of the CDR3 is TGTGCCAGCAGTACCGACAGCACAAATCAGCCCCAGCATTTT. Translation gives CASSTDSTNQPQHF.